This is a list of T cell receptor beta chains from one sample in a study of blood T cell repertoires in COVID-19. The table came from immunoSEQ multiplex PCR; TCRdb's copy has only in-frame clones and leaves some out. In the table there are fewer than 150,000 clones, roughly 90% of which are singletons. The sample taken for sequencing was peripheral blood. These receptors were collected from a human donor in a cohort sampled during active COVID-19. The CDR3 runs from the conserved cysteine through the conserved F or W. A D gene is named only where the DNA matches it firmly. Clone size is given for some rows only: seen once, a few or many times, or a class if the clone is expanded.

>TRBJ1-4|NA|TRBV3-1/TRBV3-2|TRBD1
TGTGCCAGCAGCCAAGAAGGAGGGGGCATTGATGAAAAACTGTTTTTT
CASSQEGGGIDEKLFF
>TRBJ2-7|NA|TRBV5-1|TRBD1
TGCGCCAGCAGCTTAAGACAGGGGGTCGGCGAGCAGTACTTC
CASSLRQGVGEQYF
>TRBJ1-1|once|TRBV11-2|NA
TGTGCCAGCCTTACCGGGACAAACACTGAAGCTTTCTTT
CASLTGTNTEAFF
>TRBJ2-7|NA|TRBV7-9|NA
TGTGCCAGCAGCTTAGAAGGACAGACTACCTACGAGCAGTACTTC
CASSLEGQTTYEQYF
>TRBJ2-5|NA|TRBV11-2|NA
TGTGCCAGCAGCTTAGGGGGACTCATACAAGAGACCCAGTACTTC
CASSLGGLIQETQYF
>TRBJ1-3|NA|TRBV3-1/TRBV3-2|NA
TGTGCCAGCAGCCGAGATTCAGGGTACTCTGGAAACACCATATATTTT
CASSRDSGYSGNTIYF
>TRBJ2-3|NA|TRBV11-2|TRBD2
TGTGCCAGCAGCCCGGGGGGGGCGGTCGTCGATACGCAGTATTTT
CASSPGGAVVDTQYF
>TRBJ2-3|NA|TRBV9|TRBD2
TGTGCCAGCAGCGTAGTCGGGGGGACCACAGATACGCAGTATTTT
CASSVVGGTTDTQYF
>TRBJ1-1|NA|TRBV11-3|NA
TGTGCCAGCAGCTCTCGGGGGGGCAGGGAGACTTTCAACACTGAAGCTTTCTTT
CASSSRGGRETFNTEAFF
>TRBJ1-4|NA|TRBV5-1|NA
TGCGCCAGCAGCACCACGGCAACTAATGAAAAACTGTTTTTT
CASSTTATNEKLFF
>TRBJ1-6|few|TRBV5-1|NA
TGCGCCAGCAGCTTGCGACAGAATTCACCCCTCCACTTT
CASSLRQNSPLHF
>TRBJ2-4|few|TRBV2|NA
TGTGCCAGCATCTCAGGGCTAGCCAAAAACATTCAGTACTTC
CASISGLAKNIQYF
>TRBJ2-1|NA|TRBV7-2|TRBD2
TGTGCCAGCAGCGCTCTAGCGGGAGCCACAGGGGAGCAGTTCTTC
CASSALAGATGEQFF
>TRBJ2-3|NA|TRBV13|NA
TGTGCCAGCAGCTTCGGGGATACGCAGTATTTT
CASSFGDTQYF
>TRBJ2-3|NA|TRBV4-1|NA
TGCGCCAGCAGCCAAGGGACTGACACAGATACGCAGTATTTT
CASSQGTDTDTQYF
>TRBJ2-1|NA|TRBV5-1|TRBD2
TGCGCCAGCAGCTTAGCGGGGGGGGCTCGGAATGAGCAGTTCTTC
CASSLAGGARNEQFF
>TRBJ2-7|NA|TRBV25-1|TRBD2
TGTGCCAGCAGTGGCCTACTAGCGGGAGGCACAGAGCAGTACTTC
CASSGLLAGGTEQYF
>TRBJ2-7|NA|TRBV6-5|NA
TGTGCCAGCAGCTTCACCGTCGGACAGATCTACGAGCAGTACTTC
CASSFTVGQIYEQYF
>TRBJ2-1|NA|TRBV19|TRBD2
TGTGCCAGTAGTGATAGCGGGAGTTCCTACAATGAGCAGTTCTTC
CASSDSGSSYNEQFF
>TRBJ1-1|NA|TRBV19|TRBD1
TGTGCCAGTAGTATAAGACAGGGTAACACTGAAGCTTTCTTT
CASSIRQGNTEAFF
>TRBJ2-5|NA|TRBV3-1/TRBV3-2|NA
TGTGCCAGCAGCCAAGAACGGGGGAAGGCACCCCAAGAGACCCAGTACTTC
CASSQERGKAPQETQYF
>TRBJ2-2|NA|TRBV10-1|NA
TGCGCCAGCGGAGCTTTGAACACCGGGGAGCTGTTTTTT
CASGALNTGELFF